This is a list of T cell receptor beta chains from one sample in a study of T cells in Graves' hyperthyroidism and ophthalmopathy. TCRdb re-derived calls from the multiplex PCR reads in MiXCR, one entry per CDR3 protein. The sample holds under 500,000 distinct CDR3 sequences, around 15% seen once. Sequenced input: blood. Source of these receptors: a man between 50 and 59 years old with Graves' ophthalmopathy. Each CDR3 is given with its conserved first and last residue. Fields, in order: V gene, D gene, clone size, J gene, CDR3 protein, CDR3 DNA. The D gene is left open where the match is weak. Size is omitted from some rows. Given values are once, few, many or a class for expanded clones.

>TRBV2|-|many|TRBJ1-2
CASTFTGDGYTF
TGTGCCAGCACATTTACAGGAGATGGCTACACCTTC
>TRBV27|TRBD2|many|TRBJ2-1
CASSSLAGILDEQFF
TGTGCCAGCAGTTCTCTAGCGGGGATCTTAGATGAGCAGTTCTTC
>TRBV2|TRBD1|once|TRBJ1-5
CASSGDSHSNQPQHF
TGTGCCAGCAGCGGGGACAGTCACAGCAATCAGCCCCAGCATTTT
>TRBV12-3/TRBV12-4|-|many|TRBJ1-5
CASSIREGNQPQHF
TGTGCCAGCAGTATCCGGGAGGGGAATCAGCCCCAGCATTTT
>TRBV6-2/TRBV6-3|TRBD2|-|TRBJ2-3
CASTLMMGGPDTQYF
TGTGCCAGCACCCTAATGATGGGAGGGCCAGATACGCAGTATTTT
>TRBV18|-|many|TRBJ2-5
CASSGTGRQKETQYF
TGTGCCAGCTCAGGGACGGGGAGACAGAAAGAGACCCAGTACTTC
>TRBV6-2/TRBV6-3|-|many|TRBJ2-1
CASSPTGIGIYNEQFF
TGTGCCAGCAGCCCCACCGGGATCGGCATTTACAATGAGCAGTTCTTC
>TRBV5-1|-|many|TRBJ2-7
CASRHGPYEQYF
TGCGCCAGCCGACACGGCCCTTACGAGCAGTACTTC
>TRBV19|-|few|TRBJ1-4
CASSIGGSLGEKLFF
TGTGCCAGTAGTATCGGCGGATCCCTGGGGGAAAAACTGTTTTTT
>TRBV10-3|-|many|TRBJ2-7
CAISDNRASYEQYF
TGTGCCATCAGTGATAACAGGGCTTCCTACGAGCAGTACTTC
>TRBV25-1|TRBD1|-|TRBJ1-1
CASRPTPGQSNTEAFF
TGTGCCAGCAGGCCTACCCCGGGACAGTCGAACACTGAAGCTTTCTTT
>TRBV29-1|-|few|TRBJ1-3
CSVDHGPQNSGNTIYF
TGCAGCGTTGATCACGGACCCCAGAACTCTGGAAACACCATATATTTT
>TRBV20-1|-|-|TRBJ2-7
CSASPRGIYEQYF
TGCAGTGCTAGCCCTAGGGGAATCTACGAGCAGTACTTC
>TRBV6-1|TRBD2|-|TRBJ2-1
CASSSLAGGTGEQFF
TGTGCCAGCAGTTCTTTAGCGGGAGGAACGGGTGAGCAGTTCTTC
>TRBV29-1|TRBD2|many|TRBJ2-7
CSVEGGTSGFYEQYF
TGCAGCGTTGAAGGAGGGACTAGCGGCTTCTACGAGCAGTACTTC
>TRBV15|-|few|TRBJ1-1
CATSRDLGSTEAFF
TGTGCCACCAGCAGAGATCTCGGGTCGACTGAAGCTTTCTTT
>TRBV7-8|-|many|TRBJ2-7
CASSLGQTISYEQYF
TGTGCCAGCAGCTTAGGACAGACAATCTCCTACGAGCAGTACTTC
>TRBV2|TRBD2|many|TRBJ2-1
CASSETSGKGNEQFF
TGTGCCAGCAGTGAGACTAGCGGGAAAGGGAATGAGCAGTTCTTC
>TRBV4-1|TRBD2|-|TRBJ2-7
CASSQTGLAGGSYEQYF
TGCGCCAGCAGCCAAACGGGACTAGCGGGAGGCTCCTACGAGCAGTACTTC
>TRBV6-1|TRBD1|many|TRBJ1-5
CASSGGGSGQPQHF
TGTGCCAGCAGTGGAGGGGGCTCGGGTCAGCCCCAGCATTTT
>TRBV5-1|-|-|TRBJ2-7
CASSLSQPGSYERYF
TGCGCCAGCAGCTTGAGCCAACCAGGGTCCTACGAGCGGTACTTC
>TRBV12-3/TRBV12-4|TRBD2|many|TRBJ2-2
CASSLWSGGAGELFF
TGTGCCAGCAGTTTGTGGTCGGGAGGGGCCGGGGAGCTGTTTTTT
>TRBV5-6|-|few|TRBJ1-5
CASSIPPGPQHF
TGTGCCAGCAGCATTCCCCCGGGACCCCAGCATTTT
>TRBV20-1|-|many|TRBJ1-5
CSARAGTTDQPQHF
TGCAGTGCTAGAGCTGGGACAACCGATCAGCCCCAGCATTTT
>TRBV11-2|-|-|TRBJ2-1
CASSPGDRWFF
TGTGCCAGCAGCCCTGGGGACCGGTGGTTCTTC
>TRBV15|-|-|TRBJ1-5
CATEDPKRGNQPQHF
TGTGCCACCGAGGACCCTAAACGGGGCAATCAGCCCCAGCATTTT
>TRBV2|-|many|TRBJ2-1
CASSVIRAGYNEQFF
TGTGCCAGCAGTGTGATCAGGGCAGGCTACAATGAGCAGTTCTTC
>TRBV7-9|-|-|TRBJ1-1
CAYGVKPNTEAFF
TGTGCCTACGGAGTGAAACCGAACACTGAAGCTTTCTTT